This entry concerns a single TCR beta chain. The sample originates from a study of blood T cell repertoires in COVID-19. At the level of the study: From the United States, Italy and Spain came samples of acute and convalescent COVID-19.

In the original processing: Using reference gene primer amplification, nucleated cell counts were estimated. Sequencing was performed with immunoSEQ multiplex PCR; in TCRdb, only in-frame clones are kept and a portion is missing. That table is the source of V, J and clone size, and D and trimming were worked out from the DNA. The sample consists of some 150,000 clones, 75% to 85% of them appearing once. V gave up 5 bases and J gave up 4 bases, with 17 bases separating them. This CDR3 comprises 15 residues. Germline V gene data show CDR1 as SNHLY and CDR2 as FYNNEI. Sequenced: peripheral blood. V and J are TRBV2 and TRBJ1-2; D gene unclear. The receptor was isolated from an elderly woman with acute or convalescent COVID-19. CDR3 sequence: CASSLDNRRSYGYTF. Here the CDR3 DNA reads TGTGCCAGCAGTTTGGATAATCGACGGAGCTATGGCTACACCTTC.